Shown below are 23 T cell receptor beta chains from a single sample sequenced in a study of blood T cell repertoires in COVID-19. Here immunoSEQ multiplex PCR was the method, and the copy in TCRdb shows in-frame clones only, minus some. The sample records 65,000 or so clones, 87% being singletons. The sequencing sample was made of peripheral blood. The receptors come from a human donor with acute or convalescent COVID-19. The donor label of this sample is uncertain.

The chain carries TRBV20-1 and TRBJ2-1; 10 nucleotides align to TRBD1. The CDR3 sequence is 15 residues long. J lost 6 bases, V lost 3 bases, and 8 bases had no gene match. The germline gives CDR1 DFQATT, CDR2 SNEGSKA (reference sequence). The CDR3 protein is CSASDRQGASNEQFF. The CDR3 DNA follows: TGCAGTGCTAGTGACCGACAGGGGGCGAGCAATGAGCAGTTCTTC.

The gene calls are TRBV19 and TRBJ2-1, with D possibly being TRBD1 (5 bases). CDR3 length: 12 amino acids. V lost 6 bases and J lost 13, with 16 bases in between. Germline V gene sequence: CDR1 LNHDA, CDR2 SQIVND (reference sequence). The CDR3 nucleotides are TGTGCCAGTAGCCTAGGGGAAAGAAGTCAGTTCTTC. Translating gives CASSLGERSQFF.

The chain joins TRBV13 to TRBJ2-1, with 14 nucleotides matching TRBD2. J lost 6 bases, V lost 5 bases, and 3 bases had no gene match. This CDR3 has 15 amino acids. CDR1 and CDR2 from the germline V gene are PRHDT and FYEKMQ (reference sequence). Here the CDR3 reads CASSQGLAGANEQFF. The CDR3 bases are TGTGCCAGCAGCCAGGGACTAGCGGGAGCCAATGAGCAGTTCTTC.

This sequence joins TRBV27 and TRBJ2-7, with 7 bases identical to TRBD1. Germline values: CDR1 MNHEY, CDR2 SMNVEV (reference sequence). The CDR3 runs 12 residues. Trimming cost V 4 bases and J 5 bases; bases outside gene matches: 2. This CDR3 reads CASSSGQNEQYF. The CDR3 DNA reads TGTGCCAGCAGTTCGGGACAGAACGAGCAGTACTTC.

This sequence joins TRBV28 and TRBJ1-5, with 8 positions matching TRBD1. Germline loops: CDR1 MDHEN, CDR2 SYDVKM. V shed 7 bases, J shed 6 bases, and the junction held 5 bases outside the gene matches. This CDR3 spans 13 amino acids. In DNA, the CDR3 is TGTGCCAGCATGGGACAGGTCGGTCAGCCCCAGCATTTT. It specifies CASMGQVGQPQHF.

In its sample, this clone was seen once. The J gene is TRBJ1-1, the V gene TRBV7-2, with a tentative D call TRBD1 (6 bases). Per the germline V gene, CDR1 is SGHTA and CDR2 is FQGNSA. This CDR3 spans 14 amino acids. Trimming removed 4 bases from V and 1 base from J, with 10 bases in between. CDR3 nucleotides: TGTGCCAGCAGCTCGACAGGAGCGAACACTGAAGCTTTCTTT. It specifies CASSSTGANTEAFF.

The chain has TRBV7-3 and TRBJ2-6, with D possibly being TRBD1 (6 bases). From germline, CDR1 is SGHTA and CDR2 FQGTGA. Trimming left V 4 bases short and J 1 base short, with 14 bases between. This CDR3 contains 17 residues. This chain's CDR3 is CASSSITGISGANVLTF. DNA of the CDR3: TGTGCCAGCAGCTCAATCACAGGGATTTCTGGGGCCAACGTCCTGACTTTC.

The chain has TRBV29-1 and TRBJ2-3, with D possibly matching TRBD2 (5 bases). Germline CDR1 reads SQVTM; CDR2 reads ANQGSEA. The CDR3 totals 13 residues. V was clipped by 4 bases and J by 7 bases, with 15 bases between them. The CDR3 region is CSVVGVSFNTQYF. The CDR3 DNA sequence: TGCAGCGTTGTCGGGGTCAGCTTTAATACGCAGTATTTT.

The chain's CDR3 is CASSGSENEKLFF. DNA of the CDR3: TGTGCCAGCAGTGGGTCAGAAAATGAAAAACTGTTTTTT. The J gene is TRBJ1-4, the V gene TRBV2; D is unclear. The CDR3 loop spans 13 amino acids. V was cut by 4 bases and J by 5 bases, with 8 bases left in between. Germline V gene sequence: CDR1 SNHLY, CDR2 FYNNEI.

The genes are TRBV7-2 and TRBJ2-1, with TRBD1 matching over 8 bases. Trimming at V came to 0 bases and at J to 0 bases, leaving 4 bases not matched to a gene. The CDR3 runs to 17 residues. Germline V CDR1 and CDR2: SGHTA, FQGNSA. The DNA of the CDR3 is TGTGCCAGCAGCTTAGCCTTCGGGACAGGCTCCTACAATGAGCAGTTCTTC. The encoded protein is CASSLAFGTGSYNEQFF. Full variable domain (outside the CDR3, taken from reference TRBV7-2 and TRBJ2-1): GAGVSQSPSNKVTEKGKDVELRCDPISGHTALYWYRQSLGQGLEFLIYFQGNSAPDKSGLPSDRFSAERTGGSVSTLTIQRTQQEDSAVYLCASSLAFGTGSYNEQFFGPGTRLTVL.

The J gene is TRBJ1-3, the V gene TRBV3-1 (or the pseudogene TRBV3-2), with 9 positions matching TRBD1. Trimming removed 1 base from V and 9 bases from J; junction bases left unmatched: 10. This CDR3 has 16 residues. Germline V CDR1 and CDR2: LGHDT, YNNKEL (reference sequence). In DNA form, the CDR3 reads TGTGCCAGCAGCCAAGTCCCGGGACAGGGCTGGGTCACCATATATTTT. It is translated as CASSQVPGQGWVTIYF.

The rearrangement joins TRBV14 to TRBJ1-6, with 8 positions matching TRBD1. This CDR3 comprises 15 residues. Trimming cost V 5 bases and J 7 bases; bases outside gene matches: 7. Germline CDR1 is SGHDN and CDR2 is FVKESK. As DNA, the CDR3 is TGTGCCAGCAGCTCGCGACAGGGGAACAATTCACCCCTCCACTTT. It translates to CASSSRQGNNSPLHF.

The CDR3 loop is CASSTFQARSTDTQYF. CDR3 nucleotides: TGTGCCAGCAGCACCTTTCAAGCACGTAGCACAGATACGCAGTATTTT. The V and J genes are TRBV3-1 (or the pseudogene TRBV3-2) and TRBJ2-3, with D uncertain. Trimming removed 5 bases at V and 0 bases at J, with 15 bases between. The CDR3 loop spans 16 amino acids. Germline V CDR1 and CDR2: LGHDT, YNNKEL (reference sequence).

V is TRBV7-2 and J is TRBJ1-4; tentative D call: TRBD1 (5 bases). Trimming shortened V by 3 bases and J by 0 bases, and 5 bases separated the two germline ends. Germline V lookup: CDR1 SGHTA, CDR2 FQGNSA. This CDR3 is built from 14 residues. As DNA, the CDR3 is TGTGCCAGCAGCTTGACAGCAACTAATGAAAAACTGTTTTTT. Amino acids: CASSLTATNEKLFF.

The V and J genes are TRBV9 and TRBJ2-1, with a possible D match to TRBD2 (6 bases). This CDR3 region has 16 residues. Germline values: CDR1 SGDLS, CDR2 YYNGEE. Trimming took 3 bases from V and 0 from J, leaving 13 bases between them. In nucleotides, the CDR3 is TGTGCCAGCAGCGCCGAAGGCGGGGTCTCCTACAATGAGCAGTTCTTC. Amino acid sequence: CASSAEGGVSYNEQFF.

The chain has TRBV28 and TRBJ2-2; 9 nucleotides agree with TRBD1. Germline V gene data show CDR1 as MDHEN and CDR2 as SYDVKM. The CDR3 extends over 14 amino acids. V shed 6 bases and J 7 bases; nucleotides not matched to a gene: 6. CDR3 region: CASRDRGGGGELFF. CDR3 bases: TGTGCCAGCAGGGACAGGGGAGGAGGCGGGGAGCTGTTTTTT. Looking up the rest from reference TRBV28 and TRBJ2-2 gives the full variable domain: DVKVTQSSRYLVKRTGEKVFLECVQDMDHENMFWYRQDPGLGLRLIYFSYDVKMKEKGDIPEGYSVSREKKERFSLILESASTNQTSMYLCASRDRGGGGELFFGEGSRLTVL.

The chain carries TRBV4-1 and TRBJ2-1; 8 bases are a match to TRBD1. The ends lost 0 bases at V and 4 bases at J; junction bases unmatched: 2. Germline loops: CDR1 MGHRA, CDR2 YSYEKL. The CDR3 is made up of 15 amino acids. In DNA form, the CDR3 reads TGCGCCAGCAGCCAAGACAGGGGGCGGTACAATGAGCAGTTCTTC. It codes for CASSQDRGRYNEQFF.

V usage is TRBV7-8 and J usage is TRBJ1-3; 12 nucleotides match TRBD1. V dropped 6 bases and J dropped 4; count of bases not matched to a gene: 13. CDR3 length equals 18 residues. CDR1 SGHVS and CDR2 FQNEAQ come from the germline V gene. In DNA, the CDR3 is TGTGCCAGCAGTCTAAGGGGACAGGGGGCCCAGCGCGGAAACACCATATATTTT. It yields the protein CASSLRGQGAQRGNTIYF.

This clone turned up a few times. The chain recombines TRBV19 with TRBJ2-4; maybe TRBD2 (6 bases). CDR1 is LNHDA, CDR2 SQIVND, per germline (reference sequence). The V end was cut by 6 bases, the J end by 7 bases, with 22 bases between. This CDR3 has 16 amino acids. CDR3 DNA: TGTGCCAGTAGCAATAGGAGGGGAAGACTAGGGAACATTCAGTACTTC. It translates to CASSNRRGRLGNIQYF.

The chain joins TRBV5-4 to TRBJ1-2; the D gene is possibly TRBD1 (5 bases). The V end lost 7 bases, the J end lost 2 bases, and 18 bases lay between the germline ends. The CDR3 covers 15 residues. Germline CDR1 SGHNT, CDR2 YYREEE (reference sequence). CDR3 sequence reads: CASLSQGSWNYGYTF. In nucleotides, the CDR3 is TGTGCCAGCCTCTCTCAGGGCAGCTGGAACTATGGCTACACCTTC. Together with reference TRBV5-4 and TRBJ1-2, the CDR3 gives the full variable domain: ETGVTQSPTHLIKTRGQQVTLRCSSQSGHNTVSWYQQALGQGPQFIFQYYREEENGRGNFPPRFSGLQFPNYSSELNVNALELDDSALYLCASLSQGSWNYGYTFGSGTRLTVV.

The chain recombines TRBV18 with TRBJ2-7; TRBD1 aligns across 8 bases. The V gene's germline CDR1 is KGHSH and CDR2 LQKENI. There are 14 residues in the CDR3. Trimming took 3 bases from V and 4 from J; bases not matched to a gene: 5. CDR3 sequence reads: CASSPGTGQYEQYF. The CDR3 DNA is TGTGCCAGCTCACCCGGGACAGGACAATACGAGCAGTACTTC.

The chain joins TRBV10-3 to TRBJ2-5; 11 positions agree with TRBD1. With 0 bases clipped from V and 4 bases from J, the junction kept 10 bases outside the gene matches. CDR1 and CDR2 from the germline V gene are ENHRY and SYGVKD. This CDR3 comprises 18 residues. The chain's CDR3 is CAISESSGTGGFSETQYF. In nucleotides, the CDR3 is TGTGCCATCAGTGAGTCTAGCGGGACAGGGGGTTTTTCAGAGACCCAGTACTTC.

The CDR3 sequence: CASSQRGWDQPQHF. CDR3 in DNA: TGTGCCAGCAGCCAGCGGGGATGGGATCAGCCCCAGCATTTT. The chain uses TRBV7-2 and TRBJ1-5; D gene ambiguous. The CDR3 is made up of 14 amino acids. V lost 5 bases to trimming and J lost 5 bases, with 13 bases between them. Germline V gene sequence: CDR1 SGHTA, CDR2 FQGNSA.